This T cell receptor beta chain originates from a study of shared clonotypes between healthy human individuals. At deep level, the assay was performed. The table came from immunoSEQ multiplex PCR; TCRdb's copy has only in-frame clones and leaves some out. The sample lists some 500,000 clones, roughly 85% occurring once. Donors comprised healthy HIV-negative adults lacking recent acute infections or vaccinations. For unsorted samples, genomic DNA was extracted from around 95 million PBMCs. V was trimmed by 2 bases and J by 4 bases, leaving 11 bases between them. Germline CDR1 GTSNPN, CDR2 SVGIG (reference sequence). This CDR3 has 13 amino acids.

This clonotype originated in a woman aged 40-49 years in good health. Some clones in this sample may be carry-over from other donors' samples. The specimen was PBMCs. The chain is built from TRBV30 and TRBJ1-2; D might be TRBD1 (5 bases). CDR3 in amino acids: CAWSIGDSYGYTF. The DNA for the CDR3 is TGTGCCTGGAGTATAGGGGATTCCTATGGCTACACCTTC.